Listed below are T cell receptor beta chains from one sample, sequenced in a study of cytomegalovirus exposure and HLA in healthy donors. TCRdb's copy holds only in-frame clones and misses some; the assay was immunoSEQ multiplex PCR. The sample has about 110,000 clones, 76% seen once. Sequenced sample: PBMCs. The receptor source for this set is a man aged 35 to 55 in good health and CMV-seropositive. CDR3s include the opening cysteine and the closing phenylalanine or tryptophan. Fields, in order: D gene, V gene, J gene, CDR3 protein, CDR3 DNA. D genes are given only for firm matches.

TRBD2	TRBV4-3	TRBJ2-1	CASSQKRGGGEQFF	TGCGCCAGCAGCCAAAAACGGGGGGGAGGTGAGCAGTTCTTC
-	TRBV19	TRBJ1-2	CASSLDSNFGYTF	TGTGCCAGTAGTCTAGATTCCAATTTCGGCTACACCTTC
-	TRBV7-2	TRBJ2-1	CASSRLGLGGRGDEQFF	TGTGCCAGCAGCCGATTAGGACTTGGGGGGAGGGGGGATGAGCAGTTCTTC
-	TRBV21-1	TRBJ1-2	CASSWYDRDYGYTF	TGTGCCAGCAGCTGGTACGACAGGGATTATGGCTACACCTTC
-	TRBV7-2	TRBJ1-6	CASSLGTGGASPLHF	TGTGCCAGCAGCTTAGGGACGGGGGGTGCCTCACCCCTCCACTTT
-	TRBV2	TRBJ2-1	CASSEYGRDYNEQFF	TGTGCCAGCAGTGAGTACGGCAGGGACTACAATGAGCAGTTCTTC
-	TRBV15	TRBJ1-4	CATSRPGGNEKLFF	TGTGCCACCAGCAGGCCTGGTGGCAATGAAAAACTGTTTTTT
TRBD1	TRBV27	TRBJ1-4	CASKLQGSNEKLFF	TGTGCCAGCAAACTACAGGGGTCGAATGAAAAACTGTTTTTT
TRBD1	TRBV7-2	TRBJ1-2	CASTPQGGGYGYTF	TGCGCCAGCACTCCCCAGGGGGGCGGCTATGGCTACACCTTC
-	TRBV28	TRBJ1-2	CASSTAGGYGYTF	TGTGCCAGCAGTACCGCGGGAGGCTATGGCTACACCTTC